The 26 T cell receptor beta chains listed next were all sequenced from one sample in a study of CD8+CD57+ T cells in acquired aplastic anemia. For CDR3 and TCR beta VDJ profiling, genomic DNA was the template used. Each CDR3 protein gets one entry after TCRdb re-called the reads with MiXCR. The sample includes approximately 150,000 distinct CDR3 sequences, around 75% of them seen just once. The authors sequenced patients whose flow cytometry had shown CD8+CD57+ cell expansion. The sequenced material came from sorted CD4+, CD8+, or CD8+CD57+ T cells (not recorded which) from PBMCs. The source of these receptors is a human donor with aplastic anemia.

In this sample, this clonotype turned up many times. This chain joins TRBV6-4 and TRBJ2-2, with TRBD1 matching 8 bases. The germline V gene has CDR1 MRHNA and CDR2 SNTAGT. Trimming cost V 0 bases and J 3 bases; bases outside gene matches: 0. The CDR3 is 15 residues long. This CDR3 is CASSDSQGDTGELFF. CDR3 nucleotides: TGTGCCAGCAGTGACTCACAGGGGGACACCGGGGAGCTGTTTTTT.

The chain couples TRBV12-3 or TRBV12-4 to TRBJ2-7; perhaps TRBD2 as D (5 bases). This CDR3 has 12 amino acids. The V end lost 6 bases, the J end lost 2 bases, and 8 bases lay between the germline ends. CDR3 sequence reads: CASRRETYEQYF. Here the CDR3 DNA reads TGTGCCAGCAGAAGGGAGACCTACGAGCAGTACTTC.

The V call is TRBV10-3, the J call TRBJ2-7; D is unresolved. CDR1 and CDR2 (germline): ENHRY, SYGVKD. The V gene lost 3 bases and the J gene lost 2 bases, with 8 bases spanning the gap. CDR3 length: 13 amino acids. Written as DNA, the CDR3 is TGTGCCATCAGTGACAGCAAAGCCTACGAGCAGTACTTC. It is translated as CAISDSKAYEQYF.

This clonotype was seen only a few times. The chain has TRBV7-8 and TRBJ1-2, with 9 bases aligning to TRBD1. Germline loops: CDR1 SGHVS, CDR2 FQNEAQ. The trim removed 5 bases at V and 5 bases at J, leaving 9 bases unmatched. The CDR3 loop spans 15 amino acids. The CDR3 loop is CASSLNRDRVYGYTF. CDR3 nucleotides: TGTGCCAGCAGCCTCAACCGGGACAGGGTTTATGGCTACACCTTC.

This chain joins TRBV19 and TRBJ2-3, with 7 bases aligning to TRBD2. V lost 7 bases, J lost 6 bases, and 10 bases stayed unmatched. The CDR3 is 14 residues long. Germline values: CDR1 LNHDA, CDR2 SQIVND (reference sequence). The CDR3: CASMPRGVGDTQYF. As DNA, the CDR3 is TGTGCCAGTATGCCCCGGGGGGTTGGGGATACGCAGTATTTT.

Comment on this clonotype: At one end, the junction sequence differs from germline, possibly due to a read error. This chain connects TRBV20-1 to TRBJ2-4; 11 positions agree with TRBD2. This CDR3 is 15 amino acids long. Germline V gene lookup returns CDR1 DFQATT and CDR2 SNEGSKA (reference sequence). CDR3 in amino acids: CSAVSGGVAKNIQYF. CDR3 nucleotide sequence: TGTAGTGCTGTTAGCGGGGGGGTAGCCAAAAACATTCAGTACTTC.

The chain has TRBV29-1 and TRBJ2-3; 10 positions match TRBD2. The germline CDR1 and CDR2 sequences are SQVTM and ANQGSEA. With 4 bases clipped from V and 4 bases from J, the junction kept 5 bases outside the gene matches. The CDR3 is made up of 14 amino acids. The chain's CDR3 is CSVGLAGGSDTQYF. The DNA for the CDR3 is TGCAGCGTTGGTTTAGCGGGAGGCTCAGATACGCAGTATTTT.

Only a few counts were recorded for this clonotype. The chain couples TRBV19 to TRBJ2-1; 12 nucleotides line up with TRBD2. V was pared by 9 bases and J by 2 bases, with 11 bases of the junction left unmatched. The germline V gene encodes CDR1 LNHDA and CDR2 SQIVND (reference sequence). The CDR3 has 17 amino acids. The CDR3 bases are TGTGCCAGCCAACCCGCTTCTAGCGGGGGGGCCTACAATGAGCAGTTCTTC. Amino acid sequence: CASQPASSGGAYNEQFF. The whole variable domain, filled in from reference TRBV19 and TRBJ2-1, reads DGGITQSPKYLFRKEGQNVTLSCEQNLNHDAMYWYRQDPGQGLRLIYYSQIVNDFQKGDIAEGYSVSREKKESFPLTVTSAQKNPTAFYLCASQPASSGGAYNEQFFGPGTRLTVL.

The V gene is TRBV9, the J gene TRBJ2-2; D unresolved. The CDR3 sequence is 12 residues long. Germline-derived CDR1 and CDR2 are SGDLS and YYNGEE. With 3 bases removed from V and 7 bases from J, the gap between germline ends came to 7 bases. CDR3 loop: CASSDYIGELFF. For the CDR3, the DNA is TGTGCCAGCAGCGACTATATCGGGGAGCTGTTTTTT.

V and J are TRBV20-1 and TRBJ1-1; the D gene is possibly TRBD1 (5 bases). This CDR3 region has 17 residues. V lost 3 bases to trimming and J lost 0 bases, with 20 bases between them. CDR1 and CDR2 (germline): DFQATT, SNEGSKA (reference sequence). The DNA for the CDR3 is TGCAGTGCTAGGGGGGATAAGGTCCTAGGAATGAACACTGAAGCTTTCTTT. Amino acids: CSARGDKVLGMNTEAFF.

The chain recombines TRBV7-6 with TRBJ2-5; D might be TRBD1 (6 bases). The germline gives CDR1 SGHVS, CDR2 FNYEAQ. This CDR3 contains 14 residues. Between the trimmed V and J ends, which lost 5 bases and 0 bases, there was a span of 10 bases. The CDR3 here is CASSPRGYQETQYF. CDR3 nucleotides: TGTGCCAGCAGCCCGAGGGGGTACCAAGAGACCCAGTACTTC.

V gene TRBV9 combines with J gene TRBJ1-2; tentative D call: TRBD1 (6 bases). This CDR3 is 13 amino acids long. Trimming pared 4 bases from V and 6 bases from J, leaving 13 bases between. CDR1 is SGDLS, CDR2 YYNGEE, per germline. CDR3 sequence (DNA): TGTGCCAGCAGCTACGGCAGGGGAAATGGCTACACCTTC. Protein product: CASSYGRGNGYTF.

This clonotype showed up just a few times. The genes are TRBV2 and TRBJ1-6, with 7 bases that match TRBD1. CDR1 SNHLY and CDR2 FYNNEI come from the germline V gene. Unmatched junction bases numbered 9, after V lost 6 bases and J lost 10 bases. CDR3 length: 14 residues. In nucleotides, the CDR3 is TGTGCCAGCAGAGAACACAGGGGTACCTCACCCCTCCACTTT. Translating it yields CASREHRGTSPLHF.

V usage is TRBV29-1 and J usage is TRBJ2-3; 8 bases fit TRBD2. This CDR3 is 15 amino acids long. Trimming took 4 bases from V and 3 from J; bases not matched to a gene: 9. Germline values: CDR1 SQVTM, CDR2 ANQGSEA. The CDR3 spells CSVGRPGTRTDTQYF. The CDR3 DNA sequence: TGCAGCGTTGGCCGTCCAGGGACTAGAACAGATACGCAGTATTTT.

The V and J genes are TRBV7-8 and TRBJ1-2, with 7 bases identical to TRBD1. V dropped 5 bases and J dropped 8; count of bases not matched to a gene: 20. Germline V lookup: CDR1 SGHVS, CDR2 FQNEAQ. The CDR3 totals 17 residues. Written as DNA, the CDR3 is TGTGCCAGCAGCGCATCCGCGGTCGGAGACAGGGACCGAGGCTACACCTTC. Its protein is CASSASAVGDRDRGYTF.

The rearrangement links TRBV7-9 to TRBJ1-1; D gene uncertain. CDR3 size: 13 residues. V was pared by 5 bases and J by 1 base, with 8 bases between. CDR1 and CDR2 from the germline V gene are SEHNR and FQNEAQ (reference sequence). The CDR3 DNA is TGTGCCAGCAGCCCCCAGGCGAACACTGAAGCTTTCTTT. Residues: CASSPQANTEAFF.

The chain combines TRBV2 with TRBJ1-2, with unresolved D. This CDR3 comprises 13 residues. Germline values: CDR1 SNHLY, CDR2 FYNNEI. V gave up 7 bases and J gave up 4 bases, with 13 bases separating them. The CDR3 nucleotides read TGTGCCAGCAAGGATTCGTCCACCTATGGCTACACCTTC. Its translation: CASKDSSTYGYTF.

This rearrangement joins TRBV20-1 to TRBJ2-7, with 10 bases that match TRBD2. Trimming removed 5 bases from V and 5 bases from J; junction bases left unmatched: 6. Per the germline V gene, CDR1 is DFQATT and CDR2 is SNEGSKA (reference sequence). The CDR3 is 13 residues long. The CDR3 here is CSAVTGLANEQYF. CDR3 coding DNA: TGCAGTGCTGTCACGGGACTAGCGAACGAGCAGTACTTC.

The rearrangement links TRBV29-1 to TRBJ1-2; a weak D match, TRBD1 (6 bases). Germline CDR1 SQVTM, CDR2 ANQGSEA. V was shortened by 5 bases and J by 6 bases, with 16 bases between the two germline ends. The CDR3 is made up of 13 amino acids. CDR3 nucleotide sequence: TGCAGCGTTCAGGGCAGGGGTTTCAATGGCTACACCTTC. Residues: CSVQGRGFNGYTF.

V is TRBV15 and J is TRBJ2-3; no firm D call. The CDR3 is made up of 15 amino acids. Between the trimmed V and J ends, which lost 1 base and 2 bases, there was a span of 10 bases. Germline CDR1 reads LNHNV; CDR2 reads YYDKDF (reference sequence). The CDR3 region is CATSRGQTSTDTQYF. CDR3 sequence (DNA): TGTGCCACCAGCAGAGGGCAGACATCCACAGATACGCAGTATTTT.

The chain couples TRBV20-1 to TRBJ2-7, with TRBD1 matching 8 bases. V lost 3 bases, J lost 2 bases, and 6 bases stayed unmatched. The CDR3 covers 14 residues. CDR1 is DFQATT and CDR2 is SNEGSKA in the germline V gene (reference sequence). DNA for the CDR3: TGCAGTGCTAGTAGGACAGGGATTGCCTACGAGCAGTACTTC. It codes for CSASRTGIAYEQYF.

This clonotype was observed a few times. The chain uses TRBV5-1 and TRBJ2-7; D remains unclear. V dropped 0 bases and J dropped 3 bases, with 10 bases sitting between them. In germline, CDR1 is SGHRS, CDR2 YFSETQ. The CDR3 loop spans 14 amino acids. The CDR3 region is CASSLAPGDYEQYF. The CDR3 DNA follows: TGCGCCAGCAGCTTGGCCCCCGGAGACTACGAGCAGTACTTC.

The chain couples TRBV9 to TRBJ1-5, with D unclear. The V end was cut by 0 bases, the J end by 4 bases, with 8 bases between. CDR1 and CDR2 (germline): SGDLS, YYNGEE. The CDR3 runs to 14 residues. CDR3 sequence: CASSVDGLNQPQHF. The CDR3 bases are TGTGCCAGCAGCGTAGATGGGTTGAATCAGCCCCAGCATTTT.

The sample holds one count of this clonotype. This chain uses TRBV20-1 with TRBJ1-1; 7 bases line up with TRBD1. Trimming removed 5 bases from V and 3 bases from J; junction bases left unmatched: 12. The V gene's germline CDR1 is DFQATT and CDR2 SNEGSKA (reference sequence). CDR3 length: 15 residues. The CDR3 is CSAYKGAGGDTEAFF. The CDR3 DNA follows: TGCAGTGCTTACAAGGGGGCGGGGGGGGACACTGAAGCTTTCTTT.

V is TRBV15 and J is TRBJ2-7, with 9 bases identical to TRBD2. The CDR3 is 15 residues long. V shed 0 bases and J 5 bases; nucleotides not matched to a gene: 5. Germline CDR1 is LNHNV and CDR2 is YYDKDF (reference sequence). The chain's CDR3 is CATSRDVRGGHEQYF. For the CDR3, the DNA is TGTGCCACCAGCAGAGATGTGCGGGGGGGCCACGAGCAGTACTTC.

V is TRBV7-2 and J is TRBJ1-6, with D tentatively TRBD1 (6 bases). Trimming removed 5 bases at V and 7 bases at J, with 18 bases between. The germline gives CDR1 SGHTA, CDR2 FQGNSA. CDR3 size: 16 residues. The CDR3 region has the DNA TGTGCCAGCAGCCCGAGCCATAGGGGGACGAATTCACCCCTCCACTTT. It encodes CASSPSHRGTNSPLHF.